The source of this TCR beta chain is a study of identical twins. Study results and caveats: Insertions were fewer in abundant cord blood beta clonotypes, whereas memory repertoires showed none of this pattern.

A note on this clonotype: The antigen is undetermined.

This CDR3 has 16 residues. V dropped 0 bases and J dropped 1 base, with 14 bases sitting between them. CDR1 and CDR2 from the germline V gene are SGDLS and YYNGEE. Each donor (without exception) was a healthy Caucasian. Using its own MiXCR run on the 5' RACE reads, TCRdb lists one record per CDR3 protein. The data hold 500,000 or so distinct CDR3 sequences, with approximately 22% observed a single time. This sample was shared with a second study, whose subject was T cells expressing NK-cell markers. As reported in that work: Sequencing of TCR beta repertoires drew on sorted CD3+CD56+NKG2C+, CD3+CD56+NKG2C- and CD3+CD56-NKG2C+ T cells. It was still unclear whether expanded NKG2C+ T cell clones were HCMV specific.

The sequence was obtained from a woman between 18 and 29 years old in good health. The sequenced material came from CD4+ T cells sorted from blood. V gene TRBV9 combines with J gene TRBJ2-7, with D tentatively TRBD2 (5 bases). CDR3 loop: CASSVGPASQSYEQYF. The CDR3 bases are TGTGCCAGCAGCGTAGGTCCTGCTAGCCAATCCTACGAGCAGTACTTC.